The present entry profiles one T cell receptor beta chain with its context. The antigen is not known. The CDR3 has 15 amino acids. Germline CDR1 reads MNHEY; CDR2 reads SVGAGI. Trimming removed 0 bases at V and 4 bases at J, with 12 bases between. This sample was taken from a study of T cells in Graves' hyperthyroidism and ophthalmopathy. Study results and caveats: Also found in blood were most expanded thyroid clonotypes above 0.001.

Newly diagnosed hyperthyroidism patients aged 18 to 65 years had disease lasting under 2 months. Exclusions: uncontrolled infection, other autoimmune disease, pregnancy, lactation. Each diagnosis drew on symptoms, thyroxine, TRAb, thyroid ultrasound and orbital computed tomography findings. RNA transcripts yielded amplified TCR beta CDR3 regions. The TCR CDR3 first-round RT-PCR relied on the HTBI primer set. TCRdb redid the calling of the multiplex PCR reads with MiXCR, one entry per CDR3 protein. Here the sample spans about 560,000 distinct CDR3 sequences, 16% being singletons. V gene TRBV6-5 combines with J gene TRBJ1-1; D is undetermined. What was sequenced was blood. The source of this sequence is a young woman with Graves' hyperthyroidism. CDR3 DNA sequence: TGTGCCAGCAGTTACTCATCAAGCCTTAGCACTGAAGCTTTCTTT. Its translation is CASSYSSSLSTEAFF.